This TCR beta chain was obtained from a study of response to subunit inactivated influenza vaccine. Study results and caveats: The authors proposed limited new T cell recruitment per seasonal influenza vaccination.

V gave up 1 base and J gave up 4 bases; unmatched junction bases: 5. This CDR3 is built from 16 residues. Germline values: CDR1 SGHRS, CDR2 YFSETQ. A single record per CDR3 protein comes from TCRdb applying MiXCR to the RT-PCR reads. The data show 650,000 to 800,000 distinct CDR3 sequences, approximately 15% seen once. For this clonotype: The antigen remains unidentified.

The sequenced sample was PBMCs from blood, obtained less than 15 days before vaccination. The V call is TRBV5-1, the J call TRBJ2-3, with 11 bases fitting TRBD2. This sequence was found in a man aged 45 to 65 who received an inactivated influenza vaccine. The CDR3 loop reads CASSLLLAGAADTQYF. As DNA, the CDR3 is TGCGCCAGCAGCTTGTTACTAGCGGGGGCCGCAGATACGCAGTATTTT. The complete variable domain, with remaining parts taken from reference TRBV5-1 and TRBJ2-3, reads KAGVTQTPRYLIKTRGQQVTLSCSPISGHRSVSWYQQTPGQGLQFLFEYFSETQRNKGNFPGRFSGRQFSNSRSEMNVSTLELGDSALYLCASSLLLAGAADTQYFGPGTRLTVL.